The sequence of this T cell receptor beta chain was determined in a study of blood T cell repertoires in COVID-19. Study details: Both acute and convalescent COVID-19 samples were obtained from the United States, Italy and Spain.

Germline V gene lookup returns CDR1 KGHSH and CDR2 LQKENI. CDR3 length: 14 residues. Trimming pared 3 bases from V and 4 bases from J, leaving 12 bases between. Libraries were prepared by immunoSEQ multiplex PCR; TCRdb keeps only in-frame clonotypes and omits some of them. Among some 170,000 clones, just under 90% were seen once, and the ten largest hold 9.5% to 15%. The sample taken for sequencing was peripheral blood. The V call is TRBV18, the J call TRBJ2-5; D is possibly TRBD1 (5 bases). The receptor comes from a woman between 65 and 79 years old with COVID-19, enrolled during active disease. DNA for the CDR3: TGTGCCAGCTCACCTCCCCCTCAGGGAGAGACCCAGTACTTC. Translated: CASSPPPQGETQYF.